This T cell receptor beta chain was recovered during a study of response to subunit inactivated influenza vaccine. Study findings and constraints: The authors offered the suggestion that each seasonal influenza vaccination recruits few new T cells.

Regarding this clonotype: Its target is not known.

TCRdb used MiXCR to reprocess the RT-PCR reads, holding one entry per CDR3 protein. The sample lists 450,000 to 550,000 distinct CDR3 sequences; 25% were seen once. The sequences come from CD4+ T cells sorted from PBMCs, collected 5 days after vaccination. The sequence was collected from a man aged 50 to 59 who received an inactivated influenza vaccine.

The CDR3 DNA sequence: TGTGCCAGCTCAAAATACCCGGAGGGAGACAAAAACATTCAGTACTTC. Its translation is CASSKYPEGDKNIQYF. This rearrangement joins TRBV18 to TRBJ2-4, with D possibly matching TRBD2 (6 bases). The germline CDR1 and CDR2 sequences are KGHSH and LQKENI. Trimming took 5 bases from V and 3 from J, leaving 17 bases between them. The CDR3 consists of 16 residues.